Shown below are 17 T cell receptor beta chains from a single sample sequenced in a study of blood T cell repertoires in COVID-19. Sequenced by immunoSEQ multiplex PCR; TCRdb stores in-frame clones only, minus some. This table has about 310,000 clones, roughly 84% appearing once. The sample taken for sequencing was peripheral blood. The receptors were gathered from a man over 45 with active or convalescent COVID-19.

The chain couples TRBV20-1 to TRBJ1-4; the D gene is possibly TRBD1 (5 bases). This CDR3 is built from 11 residues. Germline CDR1 reads DFQATT; CDR2 reads SNEGSKA (reference sequence). V lost 3 bases, J lost 14 bases, and 13 bases lay in between. The DNA for the CDR3 is TGCAGTGCTAGTGGGGGGAGGGATCTGTTTTTT. Translating it yields CSASGGRDLFF.

The rearrangement joins TRBV29-1 to TRBJ2-5; TRBD2 might be the D (5 bases). The CDR3 runs to 14 residues. CDR1 and CDR2 from the germline V gene are SQVTM and ANQGSEA. The V gene lost 6 bases and the J gene lost 4 bases, with 18 bases spanning the gap. CDR3 nucleotide sequence: TGCAGCGTCCTCAAGGCGGGTGGGGTAGAGACCCAGTACTTC. It is translated as CSVLKAGGVETQYF.

The rearrangement joins TRBV28 to TRBJ2-1, with 7 bases aligning to TRBD2. The J segment lost 3 bases and the V segment lost 6 bases, leaving 8 bases of the junction unmatched. CDR3 length: 15 residues. The V gene's germline CDR1 is MDHEN and CDR2 SYDVKM. The CDR3 region is CASSWERDFYNEQFF. The CDR3 DNA follows: TGTGCCAGCAGCTGGGAGCGGGACTTCTACAATGAGCAGTTCTTC. Combining the CDR3 with reference TRBV28 and TRBJ2-1 gives the whole variable domain DVKVTQSSRYLVKRTGEKVFLECVQDMDHENMFWYRQDPGLGLRLIYFSYDVKMKEKGDIPEGYSVSREKKERFSLILESASTNQTSMYLCASSWERDFYNEQFFGPGTRLTVL.

A few counts support this clone. J is TRBJ1-5 and V is TRBV5-4; D is perhaps TRBD1 (6 bases). The CDR3 is made up of 14 amino acids. The V and J ends lost 4 bases and 5 bases respectively, with 13 bases between them. Germline V gene lookup returns CDR1 SGHNT and CDR2 YYREEE (reference sequence). CDR3 DNA sequence: TGTGCCAGCAGCCCAACGACAGGAGATCAGCCCCAGCATTTT. Amino acids: CASSPTTGDQPQHF.

V is TRBV30 and J is TRBJ2-1; the match to TRBD1 covers 8 bases. The CDR3 spans 15 residues. Germline CDR1 GTSNPN, CDR2 SVGIG (reference sequence). The ends lost 2 bases at V and 2 bases at J; junction bases unmatched: 5. CDR3: CAWSSKQGAYNEQFF. CDR3 nucleotides: TGTGCCTGGAGTTCCAAACAGGGGGCCTACAATGAGCAGTTCTTC.

The rearrangement joins TRBV2 to TRBJ1-4, with no clear D. The ends were cut back, 3 bases at V and 8 bases at J, with 10 bases in the middle. The CDR3 is made up of 13 amino acids. CDR1 and CDR2 (germline): SNHLY, FYNNEI. This chain's CDR3 is CASSERIWEKLFF. CDR3 DNA: TGTGCCAGCAGTGAGAGGATATGGGAAAAACTGTTTTTT.

This chain joins TRBV2 and TRBJ2-5; the match to TRBD1 covers 7 bases. V lost 6 bases, J lost 4 bases, and 11 bases stayed unmatched. The length of the CDR3 is 15 residues. Germline V gene lookup returns CDR1 SNHLY and CDR2 FYNNEI. For the CDR3, the DNA is TGTGCCAGCAGAGTTCGACAGGGCGGGCGAGAGACCCAGTACTTC. Amino acid sequence: CASRVRQGGRETQYF. Drawing the rest from reference TRBV2 and TRBJ2-5, the complete variable domain is EPEVTQTPSHQVTQMGQEVILRCVPISNHLYFYWYRQILGQKVEFLVSFYNNEISEKSEIFDDQFSVERPDGSNFTLKIRSTKLEDSAMYFCASRVRQGGRETQYFGPGTRLLVL.

This chain joins TRBV5-1 and TRBJ1-2; tentatively, D is TRBD1 (5 bases). Germline V lookup: CDR1 SGHRS, CDR2 YFSETQ. CDR3 length: 13 residues. Deletions cut 5 bases from V and 3 bases from J, with 11 bases between. CDR3 bases: TGCGCCAGCAGAGCCAGGGTGGACTATGGCTACACCTTC. Its protein product is CASRARVDYGYTF.

With respect to this clone: Compared with germline, one end of the junction differs, possibly owing to a read error. The V call is TRBV28, the J call TRBJ1-2; D is unclear. Per germline, CDR1 MDHEN and CDR2 SYDVKM. This CDR3 is built from 11 residues. CDR3 sequence reads: CASSLSGSNHF. The CDR3, as DNA: TGTGCCAGCAGTTTGAGCGGGTCAAATCATTTC.

The V call is TRBV7-8, the J call TRBJ1-5, with 7 bases identical to TRBD1. The CDR3 is made up of 16 amino acids. Trimming cost V 5 bases and J 0 bases; bases outside gene matches: 7. The germline V gene has CDR1 SGHVS and CDR2 FQNEAQ. CDR3 sequence: CASSLRDSNSNQPQHF. In DNA, the CDR3 is TGTGCCAGCAGCCTCCGGGACAGCAATAGCAATCAGCCCCAGCATTTT.

Here the CDR3 DNA reads TGCGCCAGCAGCCAAGACAGATTTAGCACAGATACGCAGTATTTT. The encoded protein is CASSQDRFSTDTQYF. This chain uses TRBV4-3 with TRBJ2-3; no firm D call. The CDR3 totals 15 residues. Trimming removed 0 bases at V and 0 bases at J, with 7 bases between. Germline loops: CDR1 LGHNA, CDR2 YSLEER.

V gene TRBV9 combines with J gene TRBJ1-2, with 8 bases lining up with TRBD1. CDR3 length: 12 amino acids. Germline CDR1 is SGDLS and CDR2 is YYNGEE. V lost 5 bases and J lost 7; bases outside the gene matches: 4. The CDR3 region is CASRGQGPGYTF. CDR3 nucleotide sequence: TGTGCCAGCAGAGGACAGGGACCTGGCTACACCTTC.

The rearrangement joins TRBV9 to TRBJ2-7, with a weak D call TRBD2 (6 bases). The CDR3 length is 13 residues. The V and J ends lost 2 bases and 4 bases respectively, with 10 bases between them. The germline V gene encodes CDR1 SGDLS and CDR2 YYNGEE. The chain's CDR3 is CASSVSEGYEQYF. In DNA form, the CDR3 reads TGTGCCAGCAGCGTCTCGGAGGGTTACGAGCAGTACTTC.

The rearrangement joins TRBV15 to TRBJ1-2; 10 nucleotides match TRBD1. Trimming removed 5 bases from V and 4 bases from J; junction bases left unmatched: 7. This CDR3 comprises 15 residues. Germline-derived CDR1 and CDR2 are LNHNV and YYDKDF (reference sequence). The CDR3 sequence is CATSRDRGHSYGYTF. The CDR3, as DNA: TGTGCCACCAGCCGCGACAGGGGGCATAGCTATGGCTACACCTTC.

The CDR3 region is CASSQDRLGSGANVLTF. The CDR3 DNA reads as TGTGCCAGCAGCCAAGACCGACTCGGCTCTGGGGCCAACGTCCTGACTTTC. The rearrangement links TRBV4-2 to TRBJ2-6; the D is unclear. The CDR3 spans 17 residues. V dropped 0 bases and J dropped 0 bases, with 9 bases sitting between them. CDR1 is LGHNA, CDR2 YNFKEQ, per germline.

The chain is built from TRBV3-1 (or the pseudogene TRBV3-2) and TRBJ2-7; 7 bases agree with TRBD2. Trimming cost V 0 bases and J 0 bases; bases outside gene matches: 8. The CDR3 spans 17 residues. Per the germline V gene, CDR1 is LGHDT and CDR2 is YNNKEL (reference sequence). The CDR3 loop reads CASSQDPSGAISYEQYF. CDR3 coding DNA: TGTGCCAGCAGCCAAGACCCGAGCGGGGCTATCTCCTACGAGCAGTACTTC.

V and J are TRBV6-6 and TRBJ1-5, with a tentative D call TRBD1 (5 bases). V was trimmed by 6 bases and J by 6 bases, leaving 18 bases between them. CDR1 MNHNY and CDR2 SVGAGI come from the germline V gene (reference sequence). This CDR3 is built from 15 residues. The CDR3 nucleotides read TGTGCCAGCAGACCCGCCTCGGGGGGGGGTCAGCCCCAGCATTTT. Translation gives CASRPASGGGQPQHF.